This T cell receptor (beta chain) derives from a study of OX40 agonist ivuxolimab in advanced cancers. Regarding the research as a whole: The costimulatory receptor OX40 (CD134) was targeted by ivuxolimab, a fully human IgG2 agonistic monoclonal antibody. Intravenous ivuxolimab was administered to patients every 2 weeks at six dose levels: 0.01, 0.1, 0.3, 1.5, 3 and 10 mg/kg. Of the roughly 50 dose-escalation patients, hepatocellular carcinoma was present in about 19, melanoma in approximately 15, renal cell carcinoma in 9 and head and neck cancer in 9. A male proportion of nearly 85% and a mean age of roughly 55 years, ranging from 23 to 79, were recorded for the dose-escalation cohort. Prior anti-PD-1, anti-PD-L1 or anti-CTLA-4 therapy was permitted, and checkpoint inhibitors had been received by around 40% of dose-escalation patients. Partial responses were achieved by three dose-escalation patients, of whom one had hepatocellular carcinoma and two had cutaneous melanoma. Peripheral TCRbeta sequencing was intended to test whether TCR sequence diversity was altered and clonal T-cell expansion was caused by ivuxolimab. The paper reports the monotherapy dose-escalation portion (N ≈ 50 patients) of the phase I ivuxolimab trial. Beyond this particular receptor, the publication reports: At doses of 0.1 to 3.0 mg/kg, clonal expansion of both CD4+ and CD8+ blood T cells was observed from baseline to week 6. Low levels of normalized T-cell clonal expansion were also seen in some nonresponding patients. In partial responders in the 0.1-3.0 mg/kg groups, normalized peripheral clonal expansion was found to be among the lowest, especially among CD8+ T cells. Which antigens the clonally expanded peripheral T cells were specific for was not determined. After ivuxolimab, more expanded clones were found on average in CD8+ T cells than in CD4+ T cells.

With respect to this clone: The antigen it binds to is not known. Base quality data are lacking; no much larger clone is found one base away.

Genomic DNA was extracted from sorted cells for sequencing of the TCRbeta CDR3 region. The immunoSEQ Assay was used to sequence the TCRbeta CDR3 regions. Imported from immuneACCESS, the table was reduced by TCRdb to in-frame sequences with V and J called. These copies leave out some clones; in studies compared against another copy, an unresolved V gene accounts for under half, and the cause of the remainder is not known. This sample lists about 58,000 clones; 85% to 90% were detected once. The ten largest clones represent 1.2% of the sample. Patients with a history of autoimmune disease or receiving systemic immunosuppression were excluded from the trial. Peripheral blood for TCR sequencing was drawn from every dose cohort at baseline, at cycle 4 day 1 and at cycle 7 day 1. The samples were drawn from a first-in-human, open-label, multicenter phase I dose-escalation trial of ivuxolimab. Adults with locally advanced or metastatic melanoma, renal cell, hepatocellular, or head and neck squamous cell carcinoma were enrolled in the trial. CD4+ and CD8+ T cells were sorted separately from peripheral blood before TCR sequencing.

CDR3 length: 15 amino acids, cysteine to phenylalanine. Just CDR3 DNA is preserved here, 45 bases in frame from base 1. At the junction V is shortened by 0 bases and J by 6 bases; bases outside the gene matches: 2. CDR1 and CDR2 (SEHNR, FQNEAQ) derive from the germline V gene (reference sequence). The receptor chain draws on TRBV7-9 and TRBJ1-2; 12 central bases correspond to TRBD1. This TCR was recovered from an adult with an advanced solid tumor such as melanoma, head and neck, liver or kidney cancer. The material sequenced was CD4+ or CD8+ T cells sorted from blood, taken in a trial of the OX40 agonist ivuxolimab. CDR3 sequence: CASSLAGQGAHGYTF. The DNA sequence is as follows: TGTGCCAGCAGCTTAGCGGGACAGGGGGCGCATGGCTACACCTTC. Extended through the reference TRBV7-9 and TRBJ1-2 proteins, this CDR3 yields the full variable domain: DTGVSQNPRHKITKRGQNVTFRCDPISEHNRLYWYRQTLGQGPEFLTYFQNEAQLEKSRLLSDRFSAERPKGSFSTLEIQRTEQGDSAMYLCASSLAGQGAHGYTFGSGTRLTVV.